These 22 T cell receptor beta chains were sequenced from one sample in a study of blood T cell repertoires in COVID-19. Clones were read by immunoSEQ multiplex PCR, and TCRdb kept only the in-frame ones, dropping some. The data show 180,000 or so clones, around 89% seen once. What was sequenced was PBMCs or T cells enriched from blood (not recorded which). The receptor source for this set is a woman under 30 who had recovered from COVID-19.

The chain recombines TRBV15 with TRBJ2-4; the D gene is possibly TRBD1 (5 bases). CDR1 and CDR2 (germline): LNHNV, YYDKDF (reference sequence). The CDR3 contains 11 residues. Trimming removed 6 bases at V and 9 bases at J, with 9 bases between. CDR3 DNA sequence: TGTGCCACCAGGTACAGGCTCATTCAGTACTTC. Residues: CATRYRLIQYF.

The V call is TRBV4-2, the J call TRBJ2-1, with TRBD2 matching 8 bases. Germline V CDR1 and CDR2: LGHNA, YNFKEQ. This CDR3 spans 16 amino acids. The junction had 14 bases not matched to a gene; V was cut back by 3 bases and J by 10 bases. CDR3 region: CASSQGRGLAGGEQFF. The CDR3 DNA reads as TGTGCCAGCAGCCAGGGTAGAGGGCTAGCGGGCGGAGAGCAGTTCTTC.

CDR3 coding DNA: TGTGCCAGCAGCCAAACACAGGGGGCGGGTGAGACCCAGTACTTC. It codes for CASSQTQGAGETQYF. The V and J genes are TRBV7-9 and TRBJ2-5; the match to TRBD1 covers 9 bases. The CDR3 contains 15 residues. Germline CDR1 and CDR2: SEHNR and FQNEAQ (reference sequence). V lost 5 bases to trimming and J lost 5 bases; unmatched junction nucleotides: 9.

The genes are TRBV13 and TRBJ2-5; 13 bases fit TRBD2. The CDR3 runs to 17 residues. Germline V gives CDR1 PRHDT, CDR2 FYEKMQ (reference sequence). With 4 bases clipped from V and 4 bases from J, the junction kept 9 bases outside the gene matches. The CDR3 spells CASSSQTSGRFGETQYF. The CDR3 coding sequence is TGTGCCAGCAGCTCCCAGACTAGCGGGAGGTTCGGAGAGACCCAGTACTTC.

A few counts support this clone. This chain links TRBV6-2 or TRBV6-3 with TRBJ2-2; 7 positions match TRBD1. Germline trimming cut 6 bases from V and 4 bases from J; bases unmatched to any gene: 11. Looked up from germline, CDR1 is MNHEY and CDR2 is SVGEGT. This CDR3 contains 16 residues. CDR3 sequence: CASSRTGDRITGELFF. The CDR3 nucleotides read TGTGCCAGCAGCCGCACAGGGGATCGGATCACCGGGGAGCTGTTTTTT.

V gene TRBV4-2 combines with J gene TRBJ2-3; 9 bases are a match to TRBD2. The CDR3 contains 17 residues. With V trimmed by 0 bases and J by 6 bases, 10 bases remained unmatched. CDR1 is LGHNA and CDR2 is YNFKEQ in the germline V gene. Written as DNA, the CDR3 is TGTGCCAGCAGCCAAGACTTGGCGGGAGGGGACGGGGATACGCAGTATTTT. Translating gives CASSQDLAGGDGDTQYF.

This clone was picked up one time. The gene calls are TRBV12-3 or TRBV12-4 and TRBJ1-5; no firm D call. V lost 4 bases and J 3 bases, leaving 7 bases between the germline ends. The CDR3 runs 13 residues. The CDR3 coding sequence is TGTGCCAGCAGTTACCAGATCAATCAGCCCCAGCATTTT. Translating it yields CASSYQINQPQHF.

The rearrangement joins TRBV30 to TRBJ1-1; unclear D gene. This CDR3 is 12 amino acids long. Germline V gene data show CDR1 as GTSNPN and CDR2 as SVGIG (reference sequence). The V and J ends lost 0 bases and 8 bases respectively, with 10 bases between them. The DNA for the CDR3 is TGTGCCTGGAGTGTGTTCCCAGGAGAAGCTTTCTTT. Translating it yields CAWSVFPGEAFF.

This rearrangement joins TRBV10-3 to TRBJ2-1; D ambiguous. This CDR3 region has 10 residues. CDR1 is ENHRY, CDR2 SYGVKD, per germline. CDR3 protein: CACGANEQFF. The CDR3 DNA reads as TGTGCTTGCGGAGCCAATGAGCAGTTCTTC.

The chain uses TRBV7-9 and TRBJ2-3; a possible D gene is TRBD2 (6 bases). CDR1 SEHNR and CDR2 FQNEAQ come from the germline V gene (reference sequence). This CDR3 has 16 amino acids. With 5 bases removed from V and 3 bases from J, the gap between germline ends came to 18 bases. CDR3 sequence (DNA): TGTGCCAGCAGCCCCCGTGGGGGGAGTCCGACAGATACGCAGTATTTT. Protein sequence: CASSPRGGSPTDTQYF. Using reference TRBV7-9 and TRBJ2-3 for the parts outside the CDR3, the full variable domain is DTGVSQNPRHKITKRGQNVTFRCDPISEHNRLYWYRQTLGQGPEFLTYFQNEAQLEKSRLLSDRFSAERPKGSFSTLEIQRTEQGDSAMYLCASSPRGGSPTDTQYFGPGTRLTVL.

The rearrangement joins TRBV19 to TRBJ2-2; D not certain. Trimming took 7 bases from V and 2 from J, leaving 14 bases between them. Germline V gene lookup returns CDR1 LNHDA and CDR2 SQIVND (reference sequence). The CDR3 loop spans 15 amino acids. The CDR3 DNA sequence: TGTGCCAGTACCTATCAGACAACCAACACCGGGGAGCTGTTTTTT. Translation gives CASTYQTTNTGELFF.

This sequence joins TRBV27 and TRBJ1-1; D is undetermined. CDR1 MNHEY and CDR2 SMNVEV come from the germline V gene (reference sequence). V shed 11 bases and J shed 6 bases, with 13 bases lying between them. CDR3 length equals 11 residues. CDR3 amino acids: CAAESSSEAFF. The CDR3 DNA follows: TGTGCCGCCGAAAGTAGTTCTGAAGCTTTCTTT.

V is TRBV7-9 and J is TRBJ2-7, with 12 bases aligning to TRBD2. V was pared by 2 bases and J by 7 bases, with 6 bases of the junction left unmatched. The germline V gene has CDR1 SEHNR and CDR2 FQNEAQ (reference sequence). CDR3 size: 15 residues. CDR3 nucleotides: TGTGCCAGCAGCTTAAAACTAGCGGGAGGAGGTGAGCAGTACTTC. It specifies CASSLKLAGGGEQYF.

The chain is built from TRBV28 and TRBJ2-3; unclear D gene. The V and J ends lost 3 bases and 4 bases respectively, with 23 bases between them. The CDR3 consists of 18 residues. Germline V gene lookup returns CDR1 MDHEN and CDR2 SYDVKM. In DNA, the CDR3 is TGTGCCAGCAGTTTGTCACGTATGGAGCAGCAGTTCCCAGATACGCAGTATTTT. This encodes CASSLSRMEQQFPDTQYF.

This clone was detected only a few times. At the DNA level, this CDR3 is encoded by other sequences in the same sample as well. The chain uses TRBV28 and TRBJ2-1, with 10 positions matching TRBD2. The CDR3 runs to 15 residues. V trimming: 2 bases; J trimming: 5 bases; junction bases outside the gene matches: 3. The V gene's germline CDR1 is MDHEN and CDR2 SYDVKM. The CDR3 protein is CASSLIAGGNNEQFF. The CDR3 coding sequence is TGTGCCAGCAGTTTAATAGCGGGAGGAAACAATGAGCAGTTCTTC.

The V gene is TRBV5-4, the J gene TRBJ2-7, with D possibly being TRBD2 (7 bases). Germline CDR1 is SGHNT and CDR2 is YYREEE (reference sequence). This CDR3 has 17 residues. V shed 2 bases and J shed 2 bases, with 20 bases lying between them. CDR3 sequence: CASSLGPGAAGPYEQYF. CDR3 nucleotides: TGTGCCAGCAGCTTAGGCCCAGGGGCAGCGGGACCCTACGAGCAGTACTTC.

The DNA of the CDR3 is TGTGCCAGCAGCTTAGAGGGGGCGAGAGAAGCTTTCTTT. Its translation is CASSLEGAREAFF. This chain links TRBV7-9 with TRBJ1-1, with 7 bases identical to TRBD1. V trimming: 1 base; J trimming: 8 bases; junction bases outside the gene matches: 4. This CDR3 has 13 residues. Germline values: CDR1 SEHNR, CDR2 FQNEAQ (reference sequence).

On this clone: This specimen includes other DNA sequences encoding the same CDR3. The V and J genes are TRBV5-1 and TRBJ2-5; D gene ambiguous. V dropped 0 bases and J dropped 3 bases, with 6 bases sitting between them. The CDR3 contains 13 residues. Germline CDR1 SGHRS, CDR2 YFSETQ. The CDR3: CASSLGGEETQYF. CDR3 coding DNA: TGCGCCAGCAGCTTGGGAGGAGAAGAGACCCAGTACTTC. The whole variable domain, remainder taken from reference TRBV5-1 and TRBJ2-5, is KAGVTQTPRYLIKTRGQQVTLSCSPISGHRSVSWYQQTPGQGLQFLFEYFSETQRNKGNFPGRFSGRQFSNSRSEMNVSTLELGDSALYLCASSLGGEETQYFGPGTRLLVL.

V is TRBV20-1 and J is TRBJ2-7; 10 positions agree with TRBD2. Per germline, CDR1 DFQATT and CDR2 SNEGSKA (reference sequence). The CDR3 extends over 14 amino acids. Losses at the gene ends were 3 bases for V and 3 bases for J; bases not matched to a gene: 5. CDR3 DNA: TGCAGTGCTAGTTATTCTAGCGGGAGCTACGAGCAGTACTTC. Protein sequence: CSASYSSGSYEQYF.

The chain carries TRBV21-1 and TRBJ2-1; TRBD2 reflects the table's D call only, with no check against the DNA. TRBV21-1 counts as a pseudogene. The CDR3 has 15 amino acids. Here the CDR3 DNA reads TGTGCCAGCAGCTCTCGGGAGGTCCCCTACAATGAGCAGTTCTTC. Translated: CASSSREVPYNEQFF.

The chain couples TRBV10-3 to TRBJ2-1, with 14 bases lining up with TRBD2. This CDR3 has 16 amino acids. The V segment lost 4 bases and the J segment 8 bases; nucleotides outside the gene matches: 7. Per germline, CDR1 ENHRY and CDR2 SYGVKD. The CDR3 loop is CAISVEGTSGSDEQFF. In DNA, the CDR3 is TGTGCCATCAGTGTCGAAGGGACTAGCGGGAGCGATGAGCAGTTCTTC.

CDR3: CASSPNPLSRDTIYF. Written as DNA, the CDR3 is TGTGCCAGCAGCCCTAACCCCCTCAGTCGGGACACCATATATTTT. The chain couples TRBV11-2 to TRBJ1-3, with D unresolved. Trimming cost V 5 bases and J 8 bases, with 19 bases left between them. Looked up from germline, CDR1 is SGHAT and CDR2 is FQNNGV. The length of the CDR3 is 15 residues.